The 26 T cell receptor beta chains below were found in one sample sequenced in a study of circulating CD8 cells and anti-PD-1 response in melanoma (dated by TCRdb to between 2020 and 2021). Using a BD FACSAria II cell sorter, four subsets defined by PD-1 and/or TIGIT were sorted out of live CD3+CD8+TCRalphabeta+ cells. Instrument used: NextSeq 500. The QIAseq Immune Repertoire RNA Library Kit, Human TCR Panel, was used to prepare TCR libraries from around 15 ng of total RNA. TCRdb redid the processing of the public reads, applying fastp at Q25 and MiXCR, and retained in-frame beta chains. Entries are consolidated by CDR3 protein sequence, retaining the most common genes and DNA. Within this sample are about 480 distinct CDR3 sequences, with approximately 8% of them counted one time only. The biggest ten clones account for 36% of the sample. This specimen consisted of CD8+ T cells from PBMCs, obtained at baseline or after one month of anti-PD-1 therapy (not recorded which). Receptor source: a human donor with melanoma.

This clonotype is medium-sized in the sample. V is TRBV18 and J is TRBJ2-2, with TRBD1 matching over 10 bases. Germline CDR1 KGHSH, CDR2 LQKENI. Germline trimming cut 3 bases from V and 5 bases from J; bases unmatched to any gene: 3. The CDR3 extends over 15 amino acids. Here the CDR3 DNA reads TGTGCCAGCTCACCGGGACAGGGGAGGACCGGGGAGCTGTTTTTT. Its protein product is CASSPGQGRTGELFF. Based on the CDR3 plus reference TRBV18 and TRBJ2-2, the full variable domain is NAGVMQNPRHLVRRRGQEARLRCSPMKGHSHVYWYRQLPEEGLKFMVYLQKENIIDESGMPKERFSAEFPKEGPSILRIQQVVRGDSAAYFCASSPGQGRTGELFFGEGSRLTVL.

By its share, this clonotype is large. This chain links TRBV19 with TRBJ1-4, with D perhaps TRBD1 (5 bases). Germline lookup yields CDR1 LNHDA and CDR2 SQIVND (reference sequence). V was shortened by 6 bases and J by 2 bases, with 13 bases between the two germline ends. The CDR3 sequence is 15 residues long. For the CDR3, the DNA is TGTGCCAGTAGCCCGAGGGAGGGGACTAATGAAAAACTGTTTTTT. This translates into CASSPREGTNEKLFF.

In its sample, this clonotype ranks as large (0.1 to 1%). This chain uses TRBV27 with TRBJ2-7; 8 nucleotides align to TRBD2. The CDR3 is made up of 16 amino acids. Germline values: CDR1 MNHEY, CDR2 SMNVEV (reference sequence). Unmatched junction bases numbered 13, after V lost 6 bases and J lost 3 bases. This CDR3 is CASSHARGGTIYEQYF. The CDR3 coding sequence is TGTGCCAGCAGCCATGCCCGGGGGGGCACTATCTACGAGCAGTACTTC.

This clonotype appeared a few times. This may come from a read error, since a much larger clone is one base off. The chain joins TRBV2 to TRBJ2-5; tentatively, D is TRBD2 (5 bases). CDR3 size: 13 residues. Looked up from germline, CDR1 is SNHLY and CDR2 is FYNNEI. V was clipped by 10 bases and J by 5 bases, with 17 bases between them. This chain's CDR3 is CANSGAARETQYF. CDR3 sequence (DNA): TGTGCCAACAGCGGAGCAGCTCGGGAGACCCAGTACTTC.

This clonotype is deemed large. The chain joins TRBV24-1 to TRBJ2-2; D is undetermined. The germline V and J ends were trimmed by 10 bases and 0 bases, with 11 bases remaining between them. This CDR3 region has 14 residues. CDR1 is KGHDR, CDR2 SFDVKD, per germline. CDR3 sequence: CATRRAANTGELFF. The DNA of the CDR3 is TGTGCCACTCGACGGGCCGCGAACACCGGGGAGCTGTTTTTT.

By frequency in the sample, this clonotype is medium-sized (0.01 to 0.1%). The rearrangement links TRBV7-3 to TRBJ2-1; 9 positions agree with TRBD1. The CDR3 contains 17 residues. CDR1 and CDR2 (germline): SGHTA, FQGTGA. The V segment lost 0 bases and the J segment 2 bases; nucleotides outside the gene matches: 5. The CDR3 DNA reads TGTGCCAGCAGCTTAACCTTAGGGACAGGGCCCTACAATGAGCAGTTCTTC. This encodes CASSLTLGTGPYNEQFF.

This clonotype has only a few counts. The rearrangement joins TRBV19 to TRBJ2-1; 11 bases match TRBD2. In germline, CDR1 is LNHDA, CDR2 SQIVND (reference sequence). Unmatched junction bases numbered 3, after V lost 5 bases and J lost 3 bases. CDR3 size: 15 residues. The CDR3 reads CASSLTSGDYNEQFF. The CDR3 DNA sequence: TGTGCCAGTAGTTTGACTAGCGGGGACTACAATGAGCAGTTCTTC.

By share of the sample, this clonotype is large. The rearrangement joins TRBV21-1 to TRBJ1-1. TRBV21-1 is tagged as a pseudogene. The CDR3 runs to 15 residues. In DNA, the CDR3 is TGTGCCAGCAGCAATCTACAACCGATGAACACTGAAGCTTTCTTT. It encodes CASSNLQPMNTEAFF.

By sample share, this clonotype is large. The rearrangement uses TRBV7-3 and TRBJ2-3; TRBD2 matches 12 bases. The CDR3 covers 15 residues. Germline V gene sequence: CDR1 SGHTA, CDR2 FQGTGA. V shed 6 bases, J shed 6 bases, and the junction held 7 bases outside the gene matches. The CDR3 DNA follows: TGTGCCAGCAGGTCGACTAGCGGGGGTTTGGATACGCAGTATTTT. As protein: CASRSTSGGLDTQYF.

This clonotype is large. The J gene is TRBJ2-1, the V gene TRBV4-1; possibly TRBD1 for D (5 bases). The V gene's germline CDR1 is MGHRA and CDR2 YSYEKL. This CDR3 spans 15 amino acids. Trimming pared 0 bases from V and 7 bases from J, leaving 13 bases between. The CDR3 DNA reads TGCGCCAGCAGCCAAGATGGGGCAGGGTATAATGAGCAGTTCTTC. Translated: CASSQDGAGYNEQFF.

The gene calls are TRBV30 and TRBJ2-1; D is perhaps TRBD2 (6 bases). This CDR3 comprises 13 residues. CDR1 and CDR2 from the germline V gene are GTSNPN and SVGIG (reference sequence). Trimming took 0 bases from V and 7 from J, leaving 10 bases between them. In DNA form, the CDR3 reads TGTGCCTGGAGTGTAATACTAGCTAATGAGCAGTTCTTC. It specifies CAWSVILANEQFF.

This clonotype was seen only a few times. J is TRBJ1-2 and V is TRBV24-1; 8 bases agree with TRBD1. CDR1 is KGHDR, CDR2 SFDVKD, per germline. The CDR3 sequence is 14 residues long. V dropped 3 bases and J dropped 8; count of bases not matched to a gene: 7. CDR3 bases: TGTGCCACCAGTGATGGGGACAGGAATCACGGCTACACCTTC. It translates to CATSDGDRNHGYTF.

This clonotype rates as large. The chain carries TRBV7-2 and TRBJ2-7; D ambiguous. The V gene's germline CDR1 is SGHTA and CDR2 FQGNSA. The CDR3 has 14 amino acids. Trimming pared 5 bases from V and 1 base from J, leaving 12 bases between. The CDR3 DNA sequence: TGTGCCAGCAGCCCGAGTTTGGGGTCCTACGAGCAGTACTTC. Protein: CASSPSLGSYEQYF.

This clonotype was seen only a few times. A much larger clone sits a single nucleotide away, making a read error possible. The chain has TRBV25-1 and TRBJ2-7, with TRBD1 matching 7 bases. The junction had 8 bases not matched to a gene; V was cut back by 3 bases and J by 0 bases. CDR1 and CDR2 from the germline V gene are MGHDK and SYGVNS. The CDR3 loop spans 16 amino acids. The CDR3 is CASSDHRDSSSYEQYF. Here the CDR3 DNA reads TGTGCCAGCAGTGACCACCGGGACAGCAGCTCCTACGAGCAGTACTTC.

This clonotype is labeled medium-sized. This chain joins TRBV19 and TRBJ2-5; D gene ambiguous. Trimming cost V 5 bases and J 2 bases, with 3 bases left between them. The CDR3 covers 11 residues. Germline lookup yields CDR1 LNHDA and CDR2 SQIVND (reference sequence). For the CDR3, the DNA is TGTGCCAGTAGTGCGCAAGAGACCCAGTACTTC. Its protein product is CASSAQETQYF. The full variable domain, rest sourced from reference TRBV19 and TRBJ2-5, is DGGITQSPKYLFRKEGQNVTLSCEQNLNHDAMYWYRQDPGQGLRLIYYSQIVNDFQKGDIAEGYSVSREKKESFPLTVTSAQKNPTAFYLCASSAQETQYFGPGTRLLVL.

Sample share makes this clonotype medium-sized (0.01 to 0.1%). The rearrangement joins TRBV27 to TRBJ1-2; D remains ambiguous. V lost 0 bases and J lost 1, with 6 bases in between. Germline-derived CDR1 and CDR2 are MNHEY and SMNVEV (reference sequence). CDR3 length: 14 residues. CDR3 protein: CASSLSILNYGYTF. CDR3 nucleotide sequence: TGTGCCAGCAGTTTATCTATTCTTAACTATGGCTACACCTTC.

Within the sample, this clonotype is medium-sized. The V gene is TRBV7-3, the J gene TRBJ1-4; D call uncertain. Per the germline V gene, CDR1 is SGHTA and CDR2 is FQGTGA. The V end lost 1 base, the J end lost 4 bases, and 16 bases lay between the germline ends. CDR3 length: 17 residues. CDR3 amino acids: CASSLKDGPRLNEKLFF. The DNA for the CDR3 is TGTGCCAGCAGCTTAAAGGACGGACCGAGACTTAATGAAAAACTGTTTTTT.

This clonotype is termed large. This chain joins TRBV6-2 or TRBV6-3 and TRBJ2-7; D is possibly TRBD1 (5 bases). V lost 0 bases and J lost 13, with 13 bases in between. From germline, CDR1 is MNHEY and CDR2 SVGEGT. The CDR3 extends over 12 amino acids. CDR3 nucleotides: TGTGCCAGCAGTTACTCCGCAGGACACCTCTACTTC. It codes for CASSYSAGHLYF.

The rearrangement uses TRBV12-3 or TRBV12-4 and TRBJ2-2; D is perhaps TRBD1 or TRBD2 (5 bases each). Trimming took off 5 bases at V and 2 bases at J, with 15 bases between the two ends. The CDR3 is 16 residues long. The chain's CDR3 is CASSQTGRTNTGELFF. The CDR3 DNA follows: TGTGCCAGCAGTCAGACGGGGCGGACCAACACCGGGGAGCTGTTTTTT.

This clonotype is labeled large. V and J are TRBV29-1 and TRBJ2-2, with unresolved D. The CDR3 is 13 residues long. Germline V gene data show CDR1 as SQVTM and CDR2 as ANQGSEA. V was trimmed by 4 bases and J by 8 bases, leaving 14 bases between them. CDR3 DNA sequence: TGCAGCGTTGGACGGAACTCCCCAGGGGAGCTGTTTTTT. It specifies CSVGRNSPGELFF.

This clonotype was counted a few times. The chain joins TRBV28 to TRBJ2-7; D gene unclear. Germline V CDR1 and CDR2: MDHEN, SYDVKM. V was trimmed by 7 bases and J by 5 bases, leaving 3 bases between them. The CDR3 extends over 9 amino acids. CDR3 nucleotide sequence: TGTGCCAGCAAGAACGAGCAGTACTTC. Its translation: CASKNEQYF. Supplemented by reference TRBV28 and TRBJ2-7, the full variable domain reads DVKVTQSSRYLVKRTGEKVFLECVQDMDHENMFWYRQDPGLGLRLIYFSYDVKMKEKGDIPEGYSVSREKKERFSLILESASTNQTSMYLCASKNEQYFGPGTRLTVT.

This clonotype is large by share. The chain recombines TRBV3-1 with TRBJ1-5; tentative D call: TRBD1 (6 bases). V was clipped by 4 bases and J by 0 bases, with 16 bases between them. CDR1 is LGHDT and CDR2 is YNNKEL in the germline V gene (reference sequence). The CDR3 is 17 amino acids. CDR3 nucleotides: TGTGCCAGCAGCCCCCGCGAGGGGGGGTATAGCAATCAGCCCCAGCATTTT. Translation gives CASSPREGGYSNQPQHF.

In its sample, this clonotype is large. The V and J genes are TRBV20-1 and TRBJ2-2; D is uncertain. V lost 5 bases to trimming and J lost 5 bases, with 6 bases between them. This CDR3 has 11 amino acids. Looked up from germline, CDR1 is DFQATT and CDR2 is SNEGSKA (reference sequence). Here the CDR3 reads CSASSTGELFF. CDR3 nucleotides: TGCAGTGCTTCGTCGACCGGGGAGCTGTTTTTT.

This clonotype is deemed medium-sized. This CDR3 is missing its conserved last phenylalanine or tryptophan, likely due to a read error. The rearrangement uses TRBV6-2 or TRBV6-3 and TRBJ2-7; D may be TRBD1 (6 bases). V was clipped by 2 bases and J by 5 bases, with 7 bases between them. The CDR3 contains 12 residues. Per the germline V gene, CDR1 is MNHEY and CDR2 is SVGEGT. CDR3: CASSYNRDEQYS. CDR3 coding DNA: TGTGCCAGCAGTTACAACAGGGACGAGCAGTACTCC.

This clonotype is medium-sized (0.01 to 0.1%) by share. The V and J genes are TRBV7-8 and TRBJ1-2, with a possible D match to TRBD1 (5 bases). CDR1 is SGHVS, CDR2 FQNEAQ, per germline. V was trimmed by 1 base and J by 2 bases, leaving 14 bases between them. The CDR3 contains 16 residues. CDR3 nucleotides: TGTGCCAGCAGCTTAGGCCCCAGGGATCCAAACTATGGCTACACCTTC. Protein sequence: CASSLGPRDPNYGYTF. The full variable domain, rest sourced from reference TRBV7-8 and TRBJ1-2, is GAGVSQSPRYKVAKRGQDVALRCDPISGHVSLFWYQQALGQGPEFLTYFQNEAQLDKSGLPSDRFFAERPEGSVSTLKIQRTQQEDSAVYLCASSLGPRDPNYGYTFGSGTRLTVV.

On this clonotype: This may come from a read error, since a much larger clone is one base off. The gene calls are TRBV27 and TRBJ2-5; tentatively, D is TRBD2 (7 bases). The CDR3 loop spans 15 amino acids. Germline V lookup: CDR1 MNHEY, CDR2 SMNVEV (reference sequence). The CDR3 protein is CASIFREGGKETRYF. DNA of the CDR3: TGTGCCAGCATCTTTCGTGAGGGGGGGAAAGAGACCCGGTACTTC.